This T cell receptor beta chain came from a study of identical twins. Points from the study as a whole: With monozygotic twins, out-of-frame TCR alpha sharing exceeded what models estimated.

Using its own MiXCR run on the 5' RACE reads, TCRdb lists one record per CDR3 protein. The data hold under 300,000 distinct CDR3 sequences, with about 14% observed a single time. Trimming took 4 bases from V and 4 from J, leaving 10 bases between them. This CDR3 region has 13 residues. Germline V gene data show CDR1 as MNHNS and CDR2 as SASEGT. This clonotype was observed a handful of times. Its antigen is undetermined. The chain has TRBV6-1 and TRBJ1-2; D gene ambiguous. This sequence was found in a woman aged 18-29 years in good health. Sample: memory (CD45RO+) T cells sorted from blood. Here the CDR3 DNA reads TGTGCCAGCAGTGCGCAGGCATCCTATGGCTACACCTTC. The encoded protein is CASSAQASYGYTF.